The sequence of this T cell receptor beta chain was determined in a study of T cell changes during pregnancy in multiple sclerosis. Using immunoSEQ multiplex PCR, the repertoire was profiled, and TCRdb retains in-frame clones only, with some absent. This table holds about 40,000 clones, roughly 92% found once. CDR3 length equals 15 residues. CDR1 and CDR2 from the germline V gene are MDHEN and SYDVKM. With 6 bases removed from V and 6 bases from J, the gap between germline ends came to 19 bases. Sequencing was performed on CD4+ T cells from peripheral blood mononuclear cells, taken before pregnancy. The genes are TRBV28 and TRBJ2-3; D is undetermined. The sequence was obtained from a female donor with multiple sclerosis, enrolled in a pregnancy study. DNA of the CDR3: TGTGCCAGCAGCCGCCATGACGGGTGGGTTGATACGCAGTATTTT. This sequence encodes CASSRHDGWVDTQYF. Full variable domain (rest looked up from reference TRBV28 and TRBJ2-3): DVKVTQSSRYLVKRTGEKVFLECVQDMDHENMFWYRQDPGLGLRLIYFSYDVKMKEKGDIPEGYSVSREKKERFSLILESASTNQTSMYLCASSRHDGWVDTQYFGPGTRLTVL.